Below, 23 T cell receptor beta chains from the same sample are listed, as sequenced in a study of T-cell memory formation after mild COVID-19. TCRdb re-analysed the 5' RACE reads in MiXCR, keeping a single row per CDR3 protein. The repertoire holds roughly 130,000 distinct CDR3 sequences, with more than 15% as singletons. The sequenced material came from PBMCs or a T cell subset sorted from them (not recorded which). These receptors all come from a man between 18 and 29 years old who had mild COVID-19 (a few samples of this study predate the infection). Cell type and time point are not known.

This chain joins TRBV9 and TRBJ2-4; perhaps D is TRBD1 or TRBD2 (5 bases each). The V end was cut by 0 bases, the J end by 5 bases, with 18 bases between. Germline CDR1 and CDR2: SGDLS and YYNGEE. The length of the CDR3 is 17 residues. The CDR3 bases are TGTGCCAGCAGCGTAGTTATATTGAGGGGCTCGGAAAACATTCAGTACTTC. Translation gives CASSVVILRGSENIQYF.

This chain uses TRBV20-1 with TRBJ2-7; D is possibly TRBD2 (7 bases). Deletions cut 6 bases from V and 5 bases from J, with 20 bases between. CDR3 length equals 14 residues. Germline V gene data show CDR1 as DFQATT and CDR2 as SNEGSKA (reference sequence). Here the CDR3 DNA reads TGCAGTGCCCAAAACCCCGGGGGGCGAGACGAGCAGTACTTC. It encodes CSAQNPGGRDEQYF.

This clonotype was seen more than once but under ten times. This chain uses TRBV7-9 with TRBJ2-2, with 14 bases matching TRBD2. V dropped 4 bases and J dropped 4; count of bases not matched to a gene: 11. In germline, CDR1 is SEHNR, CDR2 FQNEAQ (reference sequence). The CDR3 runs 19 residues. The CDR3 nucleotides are TGTGCCAGCAGCTACGCCTTCGGACTAGCGGGGGGTTCCACCGGGGAGCTGTTTTTT. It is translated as CASSYAFGLAGGSTGELFF. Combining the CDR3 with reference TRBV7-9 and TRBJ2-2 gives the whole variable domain DTGVSQNPRHKITKRGQNVTFRCDPISEHNRLYWYRQTLGQGPEFLTYFQNEAQLEKSRLLSDRFSAERPKGSFSTLEIQRTEQGDSAMYLCASSYAFGLAGGSTGELFFGEGSRLTVL.

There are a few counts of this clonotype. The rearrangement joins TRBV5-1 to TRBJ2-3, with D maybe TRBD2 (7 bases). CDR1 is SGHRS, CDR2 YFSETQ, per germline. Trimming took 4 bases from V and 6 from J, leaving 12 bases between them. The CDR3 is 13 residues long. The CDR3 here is CASSPGGADTQYF. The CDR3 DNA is TGCGCCAGCAGCCCGGGGGGCGCGGATACGCAGTATTTT.

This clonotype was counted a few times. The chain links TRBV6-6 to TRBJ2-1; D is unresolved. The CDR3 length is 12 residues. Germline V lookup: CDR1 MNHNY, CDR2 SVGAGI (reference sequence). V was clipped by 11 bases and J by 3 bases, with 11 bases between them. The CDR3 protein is CACRLLYNEQFF. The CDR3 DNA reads TGTGCCTGCCGGCTGCTCTACAATGAGCAGTTCTTC.

The CDR3 spells CASSRTSGGGTDTQYF. CDR3 DNA: TGCGCCAGCAGCCGCACTAGCGGGGGGGGCACAGATACGCAGTATTTT. The J gene is TRBJ2-3, the V gene TRBV4-3; 13 bases agree with TRBD2. Germline trimming cut 4 bases from V and 1 base from J; bases unmatched to any gene: 2. The CDR3 has 16 residues. CDR1 LGHNA and CDR2 YSLEER come from the germline V gene.

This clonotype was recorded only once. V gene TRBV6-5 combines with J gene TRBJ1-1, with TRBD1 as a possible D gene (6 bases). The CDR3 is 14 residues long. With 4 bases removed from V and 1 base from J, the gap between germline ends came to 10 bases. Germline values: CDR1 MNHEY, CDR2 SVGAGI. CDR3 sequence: CASSSSQGNTEAFF. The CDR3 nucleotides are TGTGCCAGCAGTTCTTCACAGGGGAACACTGAAGCTTTCTTT.

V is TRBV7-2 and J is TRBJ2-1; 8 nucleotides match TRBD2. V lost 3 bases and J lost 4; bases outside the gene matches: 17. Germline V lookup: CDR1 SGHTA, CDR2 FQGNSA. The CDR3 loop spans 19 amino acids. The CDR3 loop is CASSFSLRSPERGYNEQFF. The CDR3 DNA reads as TGTGCCAGCAGCTTCTCATTGAGGTCGCCTGAGCGGGGGTACAATGAGCAGTTCTTC. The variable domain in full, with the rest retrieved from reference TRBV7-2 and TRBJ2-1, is GAGVSQSPSNKVTEKGKDVELRCDPISGHTALYWYRQSLGQGLEFLIYFQGNSAPDKSGLPSDRFSAERTGGSVSTLTIQRTQQEDSAVYLCASSFSLRSPERGYNEQFFGPGTRLTVL.

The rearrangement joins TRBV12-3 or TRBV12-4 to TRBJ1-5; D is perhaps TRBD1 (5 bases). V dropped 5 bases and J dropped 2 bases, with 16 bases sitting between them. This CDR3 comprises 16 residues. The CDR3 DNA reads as TGTGCCAGCAGTGGGCGCCCTTGGGGCGGCAATCAGCCCCAGCATTTT. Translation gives CASSGRPWGGNQPQHF.

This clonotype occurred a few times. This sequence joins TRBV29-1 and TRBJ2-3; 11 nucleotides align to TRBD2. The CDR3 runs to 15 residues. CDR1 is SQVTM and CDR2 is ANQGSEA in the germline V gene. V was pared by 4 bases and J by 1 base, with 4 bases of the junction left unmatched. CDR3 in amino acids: CSVATTSGGTDTQYF. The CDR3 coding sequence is TGCAGCGTTGCGACGACTAGCGGGGGCACAGATACGCAGTATTTT.

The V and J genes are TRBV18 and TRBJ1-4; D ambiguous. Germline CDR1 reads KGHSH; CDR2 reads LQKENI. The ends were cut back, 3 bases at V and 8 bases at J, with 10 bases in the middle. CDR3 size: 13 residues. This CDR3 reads CASSPYDPEKLFF. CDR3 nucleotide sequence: TGTGCCAGCTCACCCTACGACCCCGAAAAACTGTTTTTT.

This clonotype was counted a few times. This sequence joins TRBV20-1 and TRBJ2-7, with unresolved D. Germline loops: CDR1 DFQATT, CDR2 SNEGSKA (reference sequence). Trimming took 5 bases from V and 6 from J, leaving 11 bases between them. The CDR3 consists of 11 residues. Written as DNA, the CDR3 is TGCAGTGCTTCACGGGCGTCCGAGCAGTACTTC. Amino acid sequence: CSASRASEQYF.

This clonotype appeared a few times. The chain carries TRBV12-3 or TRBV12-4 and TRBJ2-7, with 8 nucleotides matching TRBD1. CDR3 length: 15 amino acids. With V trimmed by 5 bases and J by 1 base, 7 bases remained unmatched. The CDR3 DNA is TGTGCCAGCAGTACATCGACAGGGGTGTCCTACGAGCAGTACTTC. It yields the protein CASSTSTGVSYEQYF.

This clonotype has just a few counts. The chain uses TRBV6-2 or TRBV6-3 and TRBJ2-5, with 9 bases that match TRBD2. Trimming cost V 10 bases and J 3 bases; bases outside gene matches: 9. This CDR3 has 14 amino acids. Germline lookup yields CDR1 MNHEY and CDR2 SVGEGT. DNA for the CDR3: TGTGCCACATTCCATAGCGGGGGAGAAGAGACCCAGTACTTC. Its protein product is CATFHSGGEETQYF.

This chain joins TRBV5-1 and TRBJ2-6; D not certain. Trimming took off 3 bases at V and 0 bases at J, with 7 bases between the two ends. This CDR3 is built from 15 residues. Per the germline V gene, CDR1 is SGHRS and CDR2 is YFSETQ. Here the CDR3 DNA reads TGCGCCAGCAGCTCCATCAACTCTGGGGCCAACGTCCTGACTTTC. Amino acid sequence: CASSSINSGANVLTF.

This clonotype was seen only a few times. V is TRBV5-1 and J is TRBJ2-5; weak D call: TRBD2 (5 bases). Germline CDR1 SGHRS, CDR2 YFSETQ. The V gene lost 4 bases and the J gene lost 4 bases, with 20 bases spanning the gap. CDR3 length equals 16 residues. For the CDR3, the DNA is TGCGCCAGCAGCGGCTCTAAAACTGGGAGAGGAGAGACCCAGTACTTC. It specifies CASSGSKTGRGETQYF.

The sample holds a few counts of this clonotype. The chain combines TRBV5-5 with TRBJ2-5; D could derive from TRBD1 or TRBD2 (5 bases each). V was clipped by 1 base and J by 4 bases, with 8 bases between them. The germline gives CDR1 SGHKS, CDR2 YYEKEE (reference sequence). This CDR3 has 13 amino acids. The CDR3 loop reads CASSLYGGETQYF. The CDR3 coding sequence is TGTGCCAGCAGCTTGTATGGGGGAGAGACCCAGTACTTC.

The CDR3 reads CASRPPTPGLAGHPYEQYF. The CDR3 DNA is TGCGCCAGCAGACCCCCCACACCGGGACTAGCGGGGCACCCCTACGAGCAGTACTTC. This chain joins TRBV5-1 and TRBJ2-7; TRBD2 aligns across 13 bases. V was clipped by 5 bases and J by 2 bases; unmatched bases: 16. The germline V gene encodes CDR1 SGHRS and CDR2 YFSETQ. The CDR3 length is 19 residues.

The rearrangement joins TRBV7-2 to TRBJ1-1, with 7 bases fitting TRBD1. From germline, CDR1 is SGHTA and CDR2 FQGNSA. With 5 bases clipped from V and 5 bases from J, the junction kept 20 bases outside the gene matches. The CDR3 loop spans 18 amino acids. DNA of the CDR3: TGTGCCAGCAGCACCCCAGGGGAACAGGGGTTACGAGGTACTGAAGCTTTCTTT. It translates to CASSTPGEQGLRGTEAFF. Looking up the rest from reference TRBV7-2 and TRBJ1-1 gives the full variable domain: GAGVSQSPSNKVTEKGKDVELRCDPISGHTALYWYRQSLGQGLEFLIYFQGNSAPDKSGLPSDRFSAERTGGSVSTLTIQRTQQEDSAVYLCASSTPGEQGLRGTEAFFGQGTRLTVV.

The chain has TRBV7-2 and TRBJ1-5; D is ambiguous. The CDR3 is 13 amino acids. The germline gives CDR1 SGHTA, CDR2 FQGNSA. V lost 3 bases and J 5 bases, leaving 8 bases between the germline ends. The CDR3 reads CASSFDTHQPQHF. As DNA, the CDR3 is TGTGCCAGCAGCTTCGACACCCATCAGCCCCAGCATTTT.

The CDR3 is CAGQFTDTQYF. CDR3 sequence (DNA): TGTGCCGGACAATTCACAGATACGCAGTATTTT. V gene TRBV30 combines with J gene TRBJ2-3, with TRBD1 as a possible D gene (5 bases). Trimming removed 8 bases at V and 2 bases at J, with 8 bases between. Germline V gene data show CDR1 as GTSNPN and CDR2 as SVGIG (reference sequence). CDR3 size: 11 residues. The variable domain in full, completed from reference TRBV30 and TRBJ2-3, reads SQTIHQWPATLVQPVGSPLSLECTVEGTSNPNLYWYRQAAGRGLQLLFYSVGIGQISSEVPQNLSASRPQDRQFILSSKKLLLSDSGFYLCAGQFTDTQYFGPGTRLTVL.

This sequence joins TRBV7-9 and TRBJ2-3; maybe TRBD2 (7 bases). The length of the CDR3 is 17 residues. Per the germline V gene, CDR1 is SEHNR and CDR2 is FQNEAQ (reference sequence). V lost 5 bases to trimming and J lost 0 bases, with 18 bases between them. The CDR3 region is CASSERTGGPSTDTQYF. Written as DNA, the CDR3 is TGTGCCAGCAGCGAGAGGACCGGGGGGCCTAGCACAGATACGCAGTATTTT.

CDR3 DNA: TGTGCCAGCAGAAAAGGGACTAGCGGGCTGGAGACCCAGTACTTC. This sequence encodes CASRKGTSGLETQYF. V gene TRBV28 combines with J gene TRBJ2-5; 12 nucleotides line up with TRBD2. Germline-derived CDR1 and CDR2 are MDHEN and SYDVKM. This CDR3 has 15 residues. V lost 6 bases and J lost 5; bases outside the gene matches: 7.